A selection of T cell receptor beta chains follows, all from one sample in a study of CD8+ T cells in alopecia areata. Measured with immunoSEQ multiplex PCR; TCRdb has only the in-frame clones, and not every one. The table shows fewer than 200,000 clones, with roughly 70% occurring only once. Sample: CD8+ T cells sorted from blood, taken at week 0. These receptors originate from a human donor with alopecia areata. CDR3s include the opening cysteine and the closing phenylalanine or tryptophan.

v_call,cdr3_aa
TRBV25-1,CASSESQVASGETQYF
TRBV7-9,CASSQSSTSGANVLTF
TRBV29-1,CSVPPGPGNYGYTF
TRBV23-1,CASSHPGFTHGYTF
TRBV29-1,CSVEEGTGPYNEQFF
TRBV7-3,CASSYGNNEQFF
TRBV6-6,CASSYSRGAGYEQYF
TRBV4-2,CASNDRGNTEAFF
TRBV7-8,CASSFDSPMRGYTF
TRBV12-5,CASGTGTAQQYF
TRBV29-1,CSVEEGEETQYF
TRBV11-1,CASSFKLTEQFF
TRBV5-6,CASSWGWTGEGETQYF
TRBV6-5,CASSYSGGGTGELFF
TRBV7-8,CASSPGVSGPKNIQYF
TRBV27,CASSRRGVDNEKLFF
TRBV2,CASRGIRPEAFF
TRBV5-6,CASSLGLGSRQPQHF
TRBV29-1,CTVLLYNEQFF
TRBV5-8,CASSLQGAYTEAFF
TRBV4-1,CASSQIDTPTYEQYF
TRBV6-6,CASSPGQGANYGYTF
TRBV4-1,CASSQVRTYEQYF
TRBV6-5,CASSYGPGQTNYGYTF
TRBV30,CAWTKADTQYF
TRBV6-5,CASSYSASSGANVLTF